These 8 T cell receptor beta chains were sequenced from one sample in a study of T cells after somatic rescue of genetic block. Assay: immunoSEQ multiplex PCR; the TCRdb copy retains only in-frame clones and omits some. This sample has 65,000 to 70,000 clones, with under 95% found just once. The specimen sequenced was peripheral blood mononuclear cells (PBMCs). These receptors were obtained from a man between 35 and 55 years old.

The chain combines TRBV18 with TRBJ2-7, with TRBD2 identical over 7 bases. V trimming: 4 bases; J trimming: 2 bases; junction bases outside the gene matches: 5. The CDR3 length is 14 residues. The germline V gene has CDR1 KGHSH and CDR2 LQKENI. In DNA form, the CDR3 reads TGTGCCAGCTCACTCGAGCGGGGTCCCTACGAGCAGTACTTC. It encodes CASSLERGPYEQYF.

The V and J genes are TRBV18 and TRBJ2-7; 8 positions match TRBD1. From germline, CDR1 is KGHSH and CDR2 LQKENI. This CDR3 has 15 residues. V lost 0 bases, J lost 5 bases, and 6 bases stayed unmatched. The CDR3, as DNA: TGTGCCAGCTCACCACCGGCAGGGGGCAAGGACGAGCAGTACTTC. The encoded protein is CASSPPAGGKDEQYF.

V usage is TRBV7-9 and J usage is TRBJ2-7; TRBD2 matches at 7 bases. The germline gives CDR1 SEHNR, CDR2 FQNEAQ (reference sequence). The CDR3 extends over 13 amino acids. V lost 2 bases, J lost 6 bases, and 4 bases stayed unmatched. This CDR3 is CASSLPTSSEQYF. DNA of the CDR3: TGTGCCAGCAGCTTACCGACTAGCTCCGAGCAGTACTTC.

The chain carries TRBV7-8 and TRBJ2-5, with 7 nucleotides matching TRBD2. There are 16 residues in the CDR3. Germline lookup yields CDR1 SGHVS and CDR2 FQNEAQ. Trimming cost V 5 bases and J 2 bases; bases outside gene matches: 11. This CDR3 reads CASSPRGLADQETQYF. Written as DNA, the CDR3 is TGTGCCAGCAGCCCAAGGGGTCTAGCGGATCAAGAGACCCAGTACTTC.

This chain joins TRBV14 and TRBJ2-5; either TRBD1 or TRBD2 may fit D (7 bases each). Germline-derived CDR1 and CDR2 are SGHDN and FVKESK. The CDR3 sequence is 14 residues long. Trimming stripped 4 bases from V and 9 bases from J, with 18 bases between. The CDR3 nucleotides are TGTGCCAGCAGCCGGACAGGTCAACGGGGGGCCCAGTACTTC. Protein product: CASSRTGQRGAQYF.

This chain connects TRBV18 to TRBJ2-1, with D possibly being TRBD1 or TRBD2 (5 bases each). Germline V gene sequence: CDR1 KGHSH, CDR2 LQKENI. CDR3 length equals 14 residues. The ends were cut back, 4 bases at V and 5 bases at J, with 12 bases in the middle. In nucleotides, the CDR3 is TGTGCCAGCTCACGGTGGGACGGAAACAATGAGCAGTTCTTC. Its protein product is CASSRWDGNNEQFF.

The V call is TRBV7-2, the J call TRBJ2-1; 10 positions agree with TRBD2. This CDR3 has 13 residues. Germline-derived CDR1 and CDR2 are SGHTA and FQGNSA. The V and J ends lost 3 bases and 9 bases, in that order; junction bases with no gene match: 2. The CDR3 DNA follows: TGTGCCAGCAGCTTGGGACTAGCGCTTGAGCAGTTCTTC. Translation gives CASSLGLALEQFF.

The rearrangement joins TRBV15 to TRBJ2-5; TRBD2 might be the D (5 bases). V gave up 4 bases and J gave up 5 bases, with 11 bases separating them. The V gene's germline CDR1 is LNHNV and CDR2 YYDKDF (reference sequence). This CDR3 is 13 amino acids long. The CDR3: CATSMRLSETQYF. CDR3 DNA: TGTGCCACCAGCATGCGACTAAGCGAGACCCAGTACTTC. Full variable domain (rest looked up from reference TRBV15 and TRBJ2-5): DAMVIQNPRYQVTQFGKPVTLSCSQTLNHNVMYWYQQKSSQAPKLLFHYYDKDFNNEADTPDNFQSRRPNTSFCFLDIRSPGLGDTAMYLCATSMRLSETQYFGPGTRLLVL.